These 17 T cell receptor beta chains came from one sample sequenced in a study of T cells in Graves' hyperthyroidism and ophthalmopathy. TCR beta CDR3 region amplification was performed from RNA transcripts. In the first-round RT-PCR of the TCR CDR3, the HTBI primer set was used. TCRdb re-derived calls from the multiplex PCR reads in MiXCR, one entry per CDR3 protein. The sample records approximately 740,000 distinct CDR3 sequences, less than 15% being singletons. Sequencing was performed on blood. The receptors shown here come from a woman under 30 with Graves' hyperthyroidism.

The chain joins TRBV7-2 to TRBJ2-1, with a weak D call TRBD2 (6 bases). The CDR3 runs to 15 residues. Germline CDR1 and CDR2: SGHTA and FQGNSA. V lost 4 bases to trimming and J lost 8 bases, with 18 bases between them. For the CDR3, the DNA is TGTGCCAGCAGCTCCCATAGCGGACCCGTCGATGAGCAGTTCTTC. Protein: CASSSHSGPVDEQFF. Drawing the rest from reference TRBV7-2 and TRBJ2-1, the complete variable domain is GAGVSQSPSNKVTEKGKDVELRCDPISGHTALYWYRQSLGQGLEFLIYFQGNSAPDKSGLPSDRFSAERTGGSVSTLTIQRTQQEDSAVYLCASSSHSGPVDEQFFGPGTRLTVL.

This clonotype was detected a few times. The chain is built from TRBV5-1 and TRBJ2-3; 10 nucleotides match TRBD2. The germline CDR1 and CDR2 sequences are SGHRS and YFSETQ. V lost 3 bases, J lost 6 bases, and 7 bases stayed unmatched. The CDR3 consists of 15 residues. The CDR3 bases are TGCGCCAGCAGCTCAAGCGGGAGGGTCGGGGATACGCAGTATTTT. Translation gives CASSSSGRVGDTQYF.

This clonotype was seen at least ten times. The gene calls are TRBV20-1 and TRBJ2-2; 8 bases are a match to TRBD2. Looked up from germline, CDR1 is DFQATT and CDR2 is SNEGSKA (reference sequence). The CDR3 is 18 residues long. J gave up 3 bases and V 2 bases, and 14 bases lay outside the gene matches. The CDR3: CSARYVGELADYTGELFF. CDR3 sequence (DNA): TGCAGTGCTAGATATGTTGGCGAACTAGCGGATTACACCGGGGAGCTGTTTTTT.

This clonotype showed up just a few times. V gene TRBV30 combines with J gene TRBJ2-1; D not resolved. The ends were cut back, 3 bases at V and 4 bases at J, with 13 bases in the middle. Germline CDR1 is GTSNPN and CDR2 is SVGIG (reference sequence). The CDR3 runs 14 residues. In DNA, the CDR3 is TGTGCCTGGAGCCTTACAGCTAGTTACAATGAGCAGTTCTTC. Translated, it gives CAWSLTASYNEQFF.

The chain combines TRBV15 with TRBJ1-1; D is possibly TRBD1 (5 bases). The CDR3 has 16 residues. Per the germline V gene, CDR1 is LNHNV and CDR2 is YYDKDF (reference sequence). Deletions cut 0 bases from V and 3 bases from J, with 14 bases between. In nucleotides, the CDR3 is TGTGCCACCAGCAGAGACAGGGACGGGTGGGACACTGAAGCTTTCTTT. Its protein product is CATSRDRDGWDTEAFF.

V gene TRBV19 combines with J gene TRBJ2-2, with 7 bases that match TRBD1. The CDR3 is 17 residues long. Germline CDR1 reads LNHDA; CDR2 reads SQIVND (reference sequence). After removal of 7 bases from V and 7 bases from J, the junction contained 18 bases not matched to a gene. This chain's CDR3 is CASTSRTGLMLLGELFF. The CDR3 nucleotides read TGTGCCAGTACAAGTAGGACAGGTCTCATGCTCCTCGGGGAGCTGTTTTTT.

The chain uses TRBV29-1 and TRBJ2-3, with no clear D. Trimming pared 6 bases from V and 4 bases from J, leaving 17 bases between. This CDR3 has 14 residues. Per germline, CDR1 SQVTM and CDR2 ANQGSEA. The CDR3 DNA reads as TGCAGCGTGAACTGGGGTGTCAGGTCAGATACGCAGTATTTT. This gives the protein CSVNWGVRSDTQYF.

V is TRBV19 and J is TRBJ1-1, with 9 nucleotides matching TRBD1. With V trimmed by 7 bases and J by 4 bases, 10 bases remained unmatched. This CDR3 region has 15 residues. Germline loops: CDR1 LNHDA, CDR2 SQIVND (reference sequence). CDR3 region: CASIPTGGLSTEAFF. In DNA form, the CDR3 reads TGTGCCAGTATCCCGACAGGGGGGTTGAGCACTGAAGCTTTCTTT. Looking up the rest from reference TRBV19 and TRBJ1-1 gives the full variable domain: DGGITQSPKYLFRKEGQNVTLSCEQNLNHDAMYWYRQDPGQGLRLIYYSQIVNDFQKGDIAEGYSVSREKKESFPLTVTSAQKNPTAFYLCASIPTGGLSTEAFFGQGTRLTVV.

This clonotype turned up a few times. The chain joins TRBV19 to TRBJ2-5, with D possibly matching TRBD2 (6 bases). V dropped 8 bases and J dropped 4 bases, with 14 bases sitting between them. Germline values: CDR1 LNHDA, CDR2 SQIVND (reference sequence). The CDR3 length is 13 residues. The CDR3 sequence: CASVEAGTETQYF. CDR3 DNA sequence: TGTGCCAGTGTAGAAGCGGGCACAGAGACCCAGTACTTC.

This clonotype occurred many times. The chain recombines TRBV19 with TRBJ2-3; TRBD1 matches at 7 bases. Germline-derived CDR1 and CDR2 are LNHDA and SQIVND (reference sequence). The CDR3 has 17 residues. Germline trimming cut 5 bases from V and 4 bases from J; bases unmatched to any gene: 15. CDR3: CASSAYPTGLRPDTQYF. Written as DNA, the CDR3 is TGTGCCAGTAGTGCTTACCCGACAGGGTTGCGCCCAGATACGCAGTATTTT. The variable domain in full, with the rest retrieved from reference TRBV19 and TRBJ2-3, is DGGITQSPKYLFRKEGQNVTLSCEQNLNHDAMYWYRQDPGQGLRLIYYSQIVNDFQKGDIAEGYSVSREKKESFPLTVTSAQKNPTAFYLCASSAYPTGLRPDTQYFGPGTRLTVL.

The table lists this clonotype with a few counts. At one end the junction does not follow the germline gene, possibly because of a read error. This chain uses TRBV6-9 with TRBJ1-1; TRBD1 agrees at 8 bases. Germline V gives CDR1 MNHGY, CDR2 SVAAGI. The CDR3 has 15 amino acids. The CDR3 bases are TGCGCCAGCAGCGAAGGACAGGGTCTGGGGACTGAAGCTTTCTTT. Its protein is CASSEGQGLGTEAFF.

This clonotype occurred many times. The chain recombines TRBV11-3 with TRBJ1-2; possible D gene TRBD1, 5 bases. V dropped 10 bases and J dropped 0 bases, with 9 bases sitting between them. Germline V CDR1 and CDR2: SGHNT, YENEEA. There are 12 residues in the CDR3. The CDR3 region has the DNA TGTGCCACCCGGGGCGCTAACTATGGCTACACCTTC. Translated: CATRGANYGYTF.

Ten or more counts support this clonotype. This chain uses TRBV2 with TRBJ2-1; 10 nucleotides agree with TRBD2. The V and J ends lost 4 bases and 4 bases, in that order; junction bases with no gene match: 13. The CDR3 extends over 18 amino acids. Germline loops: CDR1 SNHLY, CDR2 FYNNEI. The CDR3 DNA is TGTGCCAGCAGTGGAGAATTGACTAGCGGGCACGATTACAATGAGCAGTTCTTC. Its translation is CASSGELTSGHDYNEQFF.

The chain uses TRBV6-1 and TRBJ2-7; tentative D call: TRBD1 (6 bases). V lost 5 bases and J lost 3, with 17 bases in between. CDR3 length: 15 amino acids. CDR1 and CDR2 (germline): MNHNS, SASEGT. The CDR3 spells CASSYAARGRYEQYF. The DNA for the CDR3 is TGTGCCAGCAGTTACGCGGCCAGGGGACGCTACGAGCAGTACTTC.

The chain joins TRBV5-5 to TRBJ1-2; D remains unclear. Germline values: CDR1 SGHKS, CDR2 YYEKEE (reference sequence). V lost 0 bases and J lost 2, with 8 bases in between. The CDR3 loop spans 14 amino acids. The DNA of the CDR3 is TGTGCCAGCAGCTTGGAAGCGCCCAACTATGGCTACACCTTC. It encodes CASSLEAPNYGYTF.

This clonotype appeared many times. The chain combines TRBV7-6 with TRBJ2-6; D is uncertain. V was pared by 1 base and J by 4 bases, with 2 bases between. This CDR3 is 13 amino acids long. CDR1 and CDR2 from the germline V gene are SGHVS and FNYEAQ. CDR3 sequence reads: CASSLVGANVLTF. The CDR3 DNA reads TGTGCCAGCAGCTTAGTGGGGGCCAACGTCCTGACTTTC.

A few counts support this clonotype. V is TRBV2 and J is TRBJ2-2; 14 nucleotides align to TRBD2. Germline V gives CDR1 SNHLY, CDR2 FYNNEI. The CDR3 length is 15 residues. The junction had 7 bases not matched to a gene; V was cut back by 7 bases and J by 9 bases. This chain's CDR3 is CASISGTSGRRELFF. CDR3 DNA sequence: TGTGCCAGCATCAGTGGGACTAGCGGGAGAAGGGAGCTGTTTTTT.